The present T cell receptor (beta chain) was sequenced within a study of blood T cell repertoires in COVID-19. Germline loops: CDR1 LNHNV, CDR2 YYDKDF (reference sequence). The CDR3 covers 16 residues. Trimming removed 0 bases from V and 7 bases from J; junction bases left unmatched: 7. About this clone: Other DNA sequences in this specimen translate into the identical CDR3.

Using immunoSEQ multiplex PCR, the repertoire was profiled, and TCRdb retains in-frame clones only, with some absent. The sample has 300,000 to 400,000 clones, 87% seen once. The rearrangement uses TRBV15 and TRBJ2-2; TRBD2 matches at 8 bases. The specimen sequenced was peripheral blood. The sequence was collected from a woman aged 55-75 years with COVID-19, enrolled during active disease. The CDR3 region has the DNA TGTGCCACCAGCAGAGATCCGGGGGGGTTCAGCGGGGAGCTGTTTTTT. Translating gives CATSRDPGGFSGELFF.